Below are 12 T cell receptor beta chains sequenced from a single sample in a study of healthy donors' naive CD4 and CD8 T cells. TCR libraries were built from about 520 ng of total RNA by linear amplification. TCRdb passed the reads through MiXCR, listing each CDR3 protein once. Among roughly 200,000 distinct CDR3 sequences listed, around 70% were seen once. Material for sequencing was naive CD4+ and CD8+ T cells sorted from blood, pooled from several donors. The source is a pool of human donors in good health; the sample pools cells from several healthy donors.

This clonotype was seen just once. The chain uses TRBV27 and TRBJ1-2; possible D gene TRBD1, 5 bases. V lost 6 bases, J lost 2 bases, and 19 bases lay in between. The CDR3 runs 16 residues. Germline V gene data show CDR1 as MNHEY and CDR2 as SMNVEV (reference sequence). The CDR3 region is CASRVRGGALNYGYTF. In nucleotides, the CDR3 is TGTGCCAGCAGGGTCCGAGGTGGGGCCCTGAACTATGGCTACACCTTC.

The rearrangement joins TRBV6-5 to TRBJ1-1; D unresolved. Germline V CDR1 and CDR2: MNHEY, SVGAGI. The length of the CDR3 is 15 residues. Trimming took off 4 bases at V and 0 bases at J, with 12 bases between the two ends. The CDR3 reads CASSWSRMMNTEAFF. CDR3 nucleotides: TGTGCCAGCAGTTGGAGTAGAATGATGAACACTGAAGCTTTCTTT.

This chain links TRBV5-6 with TRBJ2-1; 11 bases agree with TRBD2. The V gene's germline CDR1 is SGHDT and CDR2 YYEEEE. The CDR3 runs to 15 residues. The trim removed 4 bases at V and 6 bases at J, leaving 6 bases unmatched. The DNA for the CDR3 is TGTGCCAGCAGCACTCTAGCGGGAGGCCCCAATGAGCAGTTCTTC. It yields the protein CASSTLAGGPNEQFF.

This clonotype came up once. The V call is TRBV12-3 or TRBV12-4, the J call TRBJ2-5; the match to TRBD1 covers 7 bases. With 5 bases clipped from V and 11 bases from J, the junction kept 11 bases outside the gene matches. This CDR3 contains 13 residues. CDR3 in amino acids: CASSAQQGIAQYF. The CDR3 DNA sequence: TGTGCCAGCAGTGCCCAACAGGGGATTGCTCAGTACTTC.

The genes are TRBV29-1 and TRBJ2-3; TRBD2 matches at 9 bases. The junction had 7 bases not matched to a gene; V was cut back by 4 bases and J by 8 bases. The germline gives CDR1 SQVTM, CDR2 ANQGSEA. The CDR3 has 13 residues. The CDR3, as DNA: TGCAGCGTTGCAGTAGCGGGAGTGGTTACGCAGTATTTT. Protein: CSVAVAGVVTQYF.

This chain uses TRBV2 with TRBJ2-7; D is unresolved. This CDR3 spans 14 amino acids. The germline V and J ends were trimmed by 3 bases and 1 base, with 10 bases remaining between them. CDR1 and CDR2 (germline): SNHLY, FYNNEI. The CDR3 nucleotides read TGTGCCAGCAGTGAGGGCGGCCCTTCCTACGAGCAGTACTTC. It specifies CASSEGGPSYEQYF.

V is TRBV5-1 and J is TRBJ2-7, with 7 nucleotides matching TRBD1. Germline-derived CDR1 and CDR2 are SGHRS and YFSETQ. V lost 3 bases and J lost 0; bases outside the gene matches: 21. This CDR3 has 20 residues. The CDR3 DNA follows: TGCGCCAGCAGCTACGGACTGAACGAACAAGGGCAGGGGGTCTCCTACGAGCAGTACTTC. Translated: CASSYGLNEQGQGVSYEQYF.

CDR3: CASSPTTATEAFF. DNA of the CDR3: TGTGCCAGCAGTCCTACAACCGCCACTGAAGCTTTCTTT. The gene calls are TRBV12-3 or TRBV12-4 and TRBJ1-1; D gene uncertain. The CDR3 covers 13 residues. Trimming took off 5 bases at V and 4 bases at J, with 11 bases between the two ends.

The chain links TRBV19 to TRBJ1-5; D uncertain. The germline CDR1 and CDR2 sequences are LNHDA and SQIVND (reference sequence). This CDR3 region has 16 residues. The V and J ends lost 3 bases and 0 bases respectively, with 12 bases between them. CDR3 residues: CASSIPGLYSNQPQHF. In DNA form, the CDR3 reads TGTGCCAGTAGTATTCCGGGCTTGTATAGCAATCAGCCCCAGCATTTT. The whole variable domain, filled in from reference TRBV19 and TRBJ1-5, reads DGGITQSPKYLFRKEGQNVTLSCEQNLNHDAMYWYRQDPGQGLRLIYYSQIVNDFQKGDIAEGYSVSREKKESFPLTVTSAQKNPTAFYLCASSIPGLYSNQPQHFGDGTRLSIL.

The chain combines TRBV29-1 with TRBJ1-1; TRBD1 matches at 7 bases. The CDR3 contains 13 residues. CDR1 and CDR2 from the germline V gene are SQVTM and ANQGSEA. The V segment lost 4 bases and the J segment 6 bases; nucleotides outside the gene matches: 8. The CDR3: CSVGQGSIPEAFF. CDR3 DNA sequence: TGCAGCGTTGGACAGGGATCGATTCCTGAAGCTTTCTTT.

The genes are TRBV27 and TRBJ1-6; 7 bases are shared with TRBD1. This CDR3 is built from 14 residues. CDR1 is MNHEY and CDR2 is SMNVEV in the germline V gene (reference sequence). V shed 6 bases and J 7 bases; nucleotides not matched to a gene: 6. As DNA, the CDR3 is TGTGCCAGCAGGACAGGGCGGGTGAATTCACCCCTCCACTTT. It specifies CASRTGRVNSPLHF.

V usage is TRBV6-5 and J usage is TRBJ2-1; TRBD1 aligns across 7 bases. Germline V gene sequence: CDR1 MNHEY, CDR2 SVGAGI. V trimming: 2 bases; J trimming: 3 bases; junction bases outside the gene matches: 10. CDR3 length: 17 amino acids. The CDR3 DNA sequence: TGTGCCAGCAGTTACCTTAAGGTAACAGGGGACTACAATGAGCAGTTCTTC. Its protein is CASSYLKVTGDYNEQFF.